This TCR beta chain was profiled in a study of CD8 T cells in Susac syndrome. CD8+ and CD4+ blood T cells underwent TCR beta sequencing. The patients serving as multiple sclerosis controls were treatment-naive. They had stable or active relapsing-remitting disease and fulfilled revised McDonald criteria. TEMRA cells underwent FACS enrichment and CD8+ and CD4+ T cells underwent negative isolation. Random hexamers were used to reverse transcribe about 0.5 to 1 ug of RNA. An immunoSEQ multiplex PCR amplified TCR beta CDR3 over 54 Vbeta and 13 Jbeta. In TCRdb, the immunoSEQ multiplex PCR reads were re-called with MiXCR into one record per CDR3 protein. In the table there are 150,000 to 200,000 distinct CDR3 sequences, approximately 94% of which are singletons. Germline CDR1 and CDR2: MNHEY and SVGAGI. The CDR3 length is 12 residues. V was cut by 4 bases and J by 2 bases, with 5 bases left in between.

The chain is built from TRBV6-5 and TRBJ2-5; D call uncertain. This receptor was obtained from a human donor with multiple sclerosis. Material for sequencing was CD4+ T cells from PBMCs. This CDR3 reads CASSSWQETQYF. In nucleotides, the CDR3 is TGTGCCAGCAGTTCCTGGCAAGAGACCCAGTACTTC.